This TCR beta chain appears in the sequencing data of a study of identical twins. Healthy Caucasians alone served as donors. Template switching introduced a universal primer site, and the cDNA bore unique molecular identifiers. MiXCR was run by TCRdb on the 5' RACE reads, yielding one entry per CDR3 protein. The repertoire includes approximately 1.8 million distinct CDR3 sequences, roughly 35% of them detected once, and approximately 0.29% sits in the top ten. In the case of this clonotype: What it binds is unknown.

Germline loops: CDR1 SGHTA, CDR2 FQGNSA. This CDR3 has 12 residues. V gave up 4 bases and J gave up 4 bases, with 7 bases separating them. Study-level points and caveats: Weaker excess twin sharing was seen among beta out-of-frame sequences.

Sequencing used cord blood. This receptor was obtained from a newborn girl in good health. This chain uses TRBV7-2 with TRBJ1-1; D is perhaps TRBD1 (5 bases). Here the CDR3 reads CASSWRGTEAFF. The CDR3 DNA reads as TGTGCCAGCAGCTGGAGGGGCACTGAAGCTTTCTTT.